These T cell receptor beta chains were read from a single sample in a study of T cell changes during pregnancy in multiple sclerosis. Sequencing used immunoSEQ multiplex PCR; TCRdb keeps in-frame clones, though not all of them. This table has 20,000 or so clones, roughly 88% appearing once. The source was CD8+ T cells from peripheral blood mononuclear cells, collected after pregnancy. All receptors come from a female donor in good health, enrolled as a control in a pregnancy study. Each CDR3 is given with its conserved first and last residue. The order of the fields is clone size, V gene, D gene, J gene, CDR3 protein, CDR3 DNA. D genes are given only for firm matches. Part of the rows lack a size; the others show once, few, many or a class for expanded clones.

abundance: NA
v_gene: TRBV5-6
d_gene: NA
j_gene: TRBJ1-3
CDR3aa: CASSSDGAISGNTIYF
CDR3nt: TGTGCCAGCAGCTCTGATGGGGCTATCTCTGGAAACACCATATATTTT

abundance: NA
v_gene: TRBV5-1
d_gene: NA
j_gene: TRBJ2-1
CDR3aa: CASRAPRGRDNEQFF
CDR3nt: TGCGCCAGCCGAGCCCCCAGGGGTAGGGACAATGAGCAGTTCTTC

abundance: NA
v_gene: TRBV5-1
d_gene: TRBD2
j_gene: TRBJ2-3
CDR3aa: CASSFLPTSGGPMWGFTQYF
CDR3nt: TGCGCCAGCAGCTTTTTACCGACTAGCGGGGGCCCTATGTGGGGATTTACGCAGTATTTT

abundance: NA
v_gene: TRBV5-5
d_gene: NA
j_gene: TRBJ1-5
CDR3aa: CASSAGQNSNQPQHF
CDR3nt: TGTGCCAGCAGCGCCGGACAGAATAGCAATCAGCCCCAGCATTTT

abundance: NA
v_gene: TRBV5-1
d_gene: NA
j_gene: TRBJ2-1
CDR3aa: CASSAKHEQFF
CDR3nt: TGCGCCAGCAGCGCAAAGCATGAGCAGTTCTTC

abundance: once
v_gene: TRBV27
d_gene: TRBD2
j_gene: TRBJ2-1
CDR3aa: CASSITSGDYNEQFF
CDR3nt: TGTGCCAGCTCCATTACTAGCGGGGATTACAATGAGCAGTTCTTC

abundance: NA
v_gene: TRBV14
d_gene: NA
j_gene: TRBJ1-6
CDR3aa: CASSQEFSSYNSPLHF
CDR3nt: TGTGCCAGCAGCCAAGAGTTCAGCTCCTATAATTCACCCCTCCACTTT

abundance: NA
v_gene: TRBV15
d_gene: TRBD2
j_gene: TRBJ2-1
CDR3aa: CATRRTSGVISSYNEQFF
CDR3nt: TGTGCCACCAGGCGGACTAGCGGGGTTATTAGCTCCTACAATGAGCAGTTCTTC

abundance: NA
v_gene: TRBV11-1
d_gene: NA
j_gene: TRBJ2-1
CDR3aa: CASSLDRVTYNEQFF
CDR3nt: TGTGCCAGCAGCTTAGACAGGGTCACCTACAATGAGCAGTTCTTC

abundance: NA
v_gene: TRBV6-6
d_gene: NA
j_gene: TRBJ2-2
CDR3aa: CASSYQSGPGELFF
CDR3nt: TGTGCCAGCAGCTACCAAAGCGGACCCGGGGAGCTGTTTTTT

abundance: NA
v_gene: TRBV11-2
d_gene: TRBD1
j_gene: TRBJ2-1
CDR3aa: CASSLEQGLDNEQFF
CDR3nt: TGTGCCAGCAGCCTCGAACAGGGGTTGGACAATGAGCAGTTCTTC

abundance: few
v_gene: TRBV2
d_gene: NA
j_gene: TRBJ1-1
CDR3aa: CASRTTGQEAFF
CDR3nt: TGTGCCAGCAGAACCACGGGACAAGAAGCTTTCTTT

abundance: NA
v_gene: TRBV6-1
d_gene: NA
j_gene: TRBJ1-1
CDR3aa: CASSEGEGVRTEAFF
CDR3nt: TGTGCCAGCAGTGAAGGTGAAGGGGTACGCACTGAAGCTTTCTTT

abundance: NA
v_gene: TRBV27
d_gene: NA
j_gene: TRBJ2-1
CDR3aa: CASSLSYRELAYNEQFF
CDR3nt: TGTGCCAGCAGCCTCAGTTACAGGGAGTTGGCCTACAATGAGCAGTTCTTC

abundance: NA
v_gene: TRBV4-1
d_gene: NA
j_gene: TRBJ1-1
CDR3aa: CASSHDPGNTEAFF
CDR3nt: TGCGCCAGCAGCCACGACCCGGGGAACACTGAAGCTTTCTTT